The clone carrying this T cell receptor beta chain was recorded at least ten times. Its matching antigen is unknown. RNA transcripts were the template for amplifying TCR beta CDR3 regions. During a first-round RT-PCR of the TCR CDR3, the HTBI primer set was used. MiXCR was run by TCRdb on the multiplex PCR reads, yielding one entry per CDR3 protein. The sample includes about 590,000 distinct CDR3 sequences, 15% to 18% of them seen just once. Germline assignment: CDR1 DFQATT and CDR2 SNEGSKA (reference sequence). The V gene lost 3 bases and the J gene lost 4 bases, with 13 bases spanning the gap. The CDR3 is 13 amino acids. The entry originates in a study of T cells in Graves' hyperthyroidism and ophthalmopathy. For the diagnoses, clinical symptoms, serum thyroxine and TRAb, thyroid ultrasound and orbital computed tomography were used. The PBMCs had their origin in more than 9.5 ml of fresh peripheral blood.

Study findings and constraints: Most thyroid-expanded clonotypes above 0.001 were also found in blood.

V gene TRBV20-1 combines with J gene TRBJ2-7; unclear D gene. Sequencing was carried out using blood. This receptor was obtained from a woman in her 30s with Graves' hyperthyroidism. CDR3 in amino acids: CSASHRTRYEQYF. The CDR3 DNA sequence: TGCAGTGCTAGTCATAGGACCCGGTACGAGCAGTACTTC.